These 29 T cell receptor beta chains share one sample of origin, sequenced in a study of shared T cell receptors in the human thymus. The protocol was immunoSEQ multiplex PCR, while the TCRdb copy is restricted to in-frame clones and leaves out a portion. The sample yields some 700,000 clones, 85% to 90% seen once. This same sample was also part of a study on human thymus T cells.

The sample taken for sequencing was thymocytes. All receptors derive from a boy in the first two years of life with a congenital heart defect.

The V and J genes are TRBV25-1 and TRBJ2-3; D possibly corresponds to TRBD1 (6 bases). The V end was cut by 1 base, the J end by 0 bases, with 14 bases between. Germline CDR1 MGHDK, CDR2 SYGVNS. CDR3 size: 17 residues. Here the CDR3 reads CASSELGQGTSTDTQYF. DNA for the CDR3: TGTGCCAGCAGTGAATTGGGACAAGGGACAAGCACAGATACGCAGTATTTT.

This clone occurred once. This chain connects TRBV27 to TRBJ2-5; 14 nucleotides line up with TRBD2. The CDR3 totals 18 residues. Trimming removed 2 bases from V and 5 bases from J; junction bases left unmatched: 10. CDR1 is MNHEY, CDR2 SMNVEV, per germline (reference sequence). CDR3 in amino acids: CASSLLGLAGVQPETQYF. CDR3 DNA: TGTGCCAGCAGTTTACTGGGACTAGCGGGAGTTCAACCGGAGACCCAGTACTTC.

V is TRBV28 and J is TRBJ2-5; TRBD2 aligns across 14 bases. The CDR3 covers 18 residues. Germline CDR1 reads MDHEN; CDR2 reads SYDVKM. Trimming removed 7 bases from V and 2 bases from J; junction bases left unmatched: 12. CDR3 nucleotide sequence: TGTGCCAGCACCTGGCGACTAGCGGGAGGGGAAGTTCAAGAGACCCAGTACTTC. Translation: CASTWRLAGGEVQETQYF. The variable domain in full, completed from reference TRBV28 and TRBJ2-5, reads DVKVTQSSRYLVKRTGEKVFLECVQDMDHENMFWYRQDPGLGLRLIYFSYDVKMKEKGDIPEGYSVSREKKERFSLILESASTNQTSMYLCASTWRLAGGEVQETQYFGPGTRLLVL.

This chain connects TRBV29-1 to TRBJ1-2; D not certain. CDR1 and CDR2 from the germline V gene are SQVTM and ANQGSEA. The CDR3 has 11 residues. Trimming left V 7 bases short and J 10 bases short, with 16 bases between. CDR3 in amino acids: CSAAGPSDYTF. Written as DNA, the CDR3 is TGCAGCGCCGCGGGCCCTTCGGACTACACCTTC.

This chain uses TRBV11-2 with TRBJ1-2; D gene uncertain. Trimming removed 0 bases at V and 3 bases at J, with 14 bases between. This CDR3 comprises 16 residues. CDR1 SGHAT and CDR2 FQNNGV come from the germline V gene. CDR3 loop: CASSLDARRVDYGYTF. CDR3 DNA: TGTGCCAGCAGCTTAGATGCCCGACGGGTGGACTATGGCTACACCTTC. The full variable domain, rest sourced from reference TRBV11-2 and TRBJ1-2, is EAGVAQSPRYKIIEKRQSVAFWCNPISGHATLYWYQQILGQGPKLLIQFQNNGVVDDSQLPKDRFSAERLKGVDSTLKIQPAKLEDSAVYLCASSLDARRVDYGYTFGSGTRLTVV.

The V call is TRBV30, the J call TRBJ2-1, with TRBD2 matching over 9 bases. The trim removed 8 bases at V and 6 bases at J, leaving 11 bases unmatched. The V gene's germline CDR1 is GTSNPN and CDR2 SVGIG (reference sequence). The CDR3 spans 14 residues. CDR3 DNA: TGTGCCCGCGTGCCGGGACTAGCTGGCAATGAGCAGTTCTTC. This codes for CARVPGLAGNEQFF. Variable domain in full (rest from reference TRBV30 and TRBJ2-1): SQTIHQWPATLVQPVGSPLSLECTVEGTSNPNLYWYRQAAGRGLQLLFYSVGIGQISSEVPQNLSASRPQDRQFILSSKKLLLSDSGFYLCARVPGLAGNEQFFGPGTRLTVL.

The V gene is TRBV27, the J gene TRBJ2-1; D is unclear. Germline V lookup: CDR1 MNHEY, CDR2 SMNVEV (reference sequence). Trimming pared 6 bases from V and 8 bases from J, leaving 8 bases between. The CDR3 sequence is 11 residues long. For the CDR3, the DNA is TGTGCCAGCAGCTCCCTTGATGAGCAGTTCTTC. The encoded protein is CASSSLDEQFF.

The chain carries TRBV28 and TRBJ2-2; 7 nucleotides line up with TRBD1. CDR1 is MDHEN, CDR2 SYDVKM, per germline. J gave up 0 bases and V 4 bases, and 5 bases lay outside the gene matches. This CDR3 contains 16 residues. CDR3 loop: CASSCSDRANTGELFF. The CDR3 DNA is TGTGCCAGCAGTTGCTCCGACAGGGCGAACACCGGGGAGCTGTTTTTT. Looking up the rest from reference TRBV28 and TRBJ2-2 gives the full variable domain: DVKVTQSSRYLVKRTGEKVFLECVQDMDHENMFWYRQDPGLGLRLIYFSYDVKMKEKGDIPEGYSVSREKKERFSLILESASTNQTSMYLCASSCSDRANTGELFFGEGSRLTVL.

In DNA form, the CDR3 reads TGTGCCAGTAGTACTAGCGGGAGGGTCAATGAGCAGTTCTTC. Amino acids: CASSTSGRVNEQFF. The V gene is TRBV2, the J gene TRBJ2-1, with 13 bases aligning to TRBD2. V lost 9 bases to trimming and J lost 6 bases; unmatched junction nucleotides: 5. This CDR3 is 14 amino acids long. The V gene's germline CDR1 is SNHLY and CDR2 FYNNEI.

The rearrangement uses TRBV9 and TRBJ2-7, with TRBD2 as a possible D gene (6 bases). The V gene lost 3 bases and the J gene lost 5 bases, with 6 bases spanning the gap. The CDR3 extends over 11 amino acids. Germline V gene sequence: CDR1 SGDLS, CDR2 YYNGEE. In nucleotides, the CDR3 is TGTGCCAGCAGCGGGGGGGACGAGCAGTACTTC. Its translation is CASSGGDEQYF.

The genes are TRBV7-2 and TRBJ2-3, with TRBD2 matching over 10 bases. The CDR3 spans 16 residues. The J segment lost 3 bases and the V segment lost 5 bases, leaving 8 bases of the junction unmatched. Germline assignment: CDR1 SGHTA and CDR2 FQGNSA. CDR3 bases: TGTGCCAGCAGCCCCCCCGGGACTAGCGTTACAGATACGCAGTATTTT. This codes for CASSPPGTSVTDTQYF.

The chain joins TRBV30 to TRBJ2-7; D call uncertain. The CDR3 length is 11 residues. V was cut by 0 bases and J by 9 bases, with 9 bases left in between. The germline gives CDR1 GTSNPN, CDR2 SVGIG (reference sequence). The CDR3: CAWSVGEAQYF. The CDR3 nucleotides read TGTGCCTGGAGTGTAGGAGAAGCGCAGTACTTC.

J is TRBJ2-1 and V is TRBV14; 15 bases line up with TRBD2. Germline values: CDR1 SGHDN, CDR2 FVKESK. V shed 2 bases, J shed 0 bases, and the junction held 2 bases outside the gene matches. The CDR3 is 18 residues long. CDR3 amino acids: CASSQRTSGRASYNEQFF. The CDR3, as DNA: TGTGCCAGCAGCCAACGGACTAGCGGGAGGGCCTCCTACAATGAGCAGTTCTTC.

This chain links TRBV4-3 with TRBJ1-5; 10 bases line up with TRBD1. In germline, CDR1 is LGHNA, CDR2 YSLEER. J was trimmed by 2 bases and V by 4 bases; bases with no gene match: 8. The CDR3 is 17 amino acids. CDR3 residues: CASSLLRDRGGNQPQHF. The CDR3 bases are TGCGCCAGCAGCCTACTCCGGGACAGGGGAGGCAATCAGCCCCAGCATTTT.

The V call is TRBV2, the J call TRBJ1-1; perhaps TRBD1 as D (5 bases). Per the germline V gene, CDR1 is SNHLY and CDR2 is FYNNEI. The CDR3 sequence is 13 residues long. V shed 8 bases and J shed 0 bases, with 10 bases lying between them. CDR3 sequence (DNA): TGTGCCAGCTCTACGGACATGAACACTGAAGCTTTCTTT. Protein sequence: CASSTDMNTEAFF.

The rearrangement links TRBV25-1 to TRBJ2-1, with 11 positions matching TRBD2. Germline loops: CDR1 MGHDK, CDR2 SYGVNS. V lost 3 bases to trimming and J lost 15 bases; unmatched junction nucleotides: 4. The CDR3 has 12 residues. This CDR3 is CASSDFSGGGFF. The CDR3 DNA sequence: TGTGCCAGCAGTGATTTTAGCGGGGGGGGGTTCTTC.

This chain uses TRBV7-6 with TRBJ2-7; TRBD1 aligns across 10 bases. Germline trimming cut 2 bases from V and 5 bases from J; bases unmatched to any gene: 3. Germline V lookup: CDR1 SGHVS, CDR2 FNYEAQ. The CDR3 loop spans 14 amino acids. CDR3 in DNA: TGTGCCAGCAGCTTAAGAGACAGGGGGCACGAGCAGTACTTC. It translates to CASSLRDRGHEQYF.

This clone occurred once. The chain carries TRBV5-6 and TRBJ2-6; unclear D gene. From germline, CDR1 is SGHDT and CDR2 YYEEEE. The V and J ends lost 4 bases and 0 bases respectively, with 20 bases between them. This CDR3 contains 19 residues. CDR3 sequence: CASSDCHVNGFSGANVLTF. The DNA for the CDR3 is TGTGCCAGCAGCGATTGTCATGTAAATGGCTTCTCTGGGGCCAACGTCCTGACTTTC.

DNA of the CDR3: TGTGCCAGTAATAGGGACAGGGCCCACAATCAGCCCCAGCATTTT. It translates to CASNRDRAHNQPQHF. The V gene is TRBV19, the J gene TRBJ1-5; 9 bases map to TRBD1. J was trimmed by 3 bases and V by 7 bases; bases with no gene match: 7. Germline lookup yields CDR1 LNHDA and CDR2 SQIVND (reference sequence). The CDR3 extends over 15 amino acids. The full variable domain, completed using reference TRBV19 and TRBJ1-5, is DGGITQSPKYLFRKEGQNVTLSCEQNLNHDAMYWYRQDPGQGLRLIYYSQIVNDFQKGDIAEGYSVSREKKESFPLTVTSAQKNPTAFYLCASNRDRAHNQPQHFGDGTRLSIL.

The chain carries TRBV2 and TRBJ2-1; TRBD2 might be the D (5 bases). The CDR3 loop spans 14 amino acids. Per the germline V gene, CDR1 is SNHLY and CDR2 is FYNNEI. V was pared by 10 bases and J by 9 bases, with 22 bases between. The CDR3: CAIRSPSPRVEQFF. DNA for the CDR3: TGTGCCATCAGGTCCCCTAGCCCTCGGGTTGAGCAGTTCTTC.

The genes are TRBV6-1 and TRBJ2-3; perhaps TRBD2 as D (5 bases). From germline, CDR1 is MNHNS and CDR2 SASEGT. The length of the CDR3 is 18 residues. With 4 bases removed from V and 2 bases from J, the gap between germline ends came to 22 bases. CDR3 DNA sequence: TGTGCCAGCAGTGGTCCCGATGGCCGGGGAGCTGTCACAGATACGCAGTATTTT. This encodes CASSGPDGRGAVTDTQYF.

Comments on this clone: Relative to the germline gene, one junction end is altered; a read error may explain this. This rearrangement joins TRBV4-1 to TRBJ2-1, with 7 nucleotides matching TRBD2. CDR1 and CDR2 (germline): MGHRA, YSYEKL. The CDR3 covers 16 residues. As DNA, the CDR3 is TGCGCCAGCAGCCAAGAACAAGCGGGACCCTATAATGAGCAGTTCTTC. Encoded protein: CASSQEQAGPYNEQFF.

V gene TRBV6-5 combines with J gene TRBJ1-2, with D perhaps TRBD1 (5 bases). CDR1 and CDR2 (germline): MNHEY, SVGAGI. There are 15 residues in the CDR3. The V and J ends lost 0 bases and 7 bases respectively, with 15 bases between them. CDR3 sequence (DNA): TGTGCCAGCAGTTACTCTGGCCCGGGGGGATTTGGCTACACCTTC. This codes for CASSYSGPGGFGYTF.

On this clone itself: A junction end diverges from the germline sequence, so it may reflect a read error. The chain joins TRBV6-1 to TRBJ2-7; 8 positions agree with TRBD1. This CDR3 is built from 13 residues. The germline gives CDR1 MNHNS, CDR2 SASEGT. The CDR3 DNA reads TGTGCCAGCGGGGAGAAAGTTACCGGGACAGGAGACTTC. It yields the protein CASGEKVTGTGDF.

This chain links TRBV25-1 with TRBJ2-1, with 9 nucleotides matching TRBD1. The CDR3 is 16 residues long. V gave up 3 bases and J gave up 5 bases; unmatched junction bases: 8. Germline V CDR1 and CDR2: MGHDK, SYGVNS. This CDR3 reads CASSDPPGTGHNEQFF. CDR3 DNA: TGTGCCAGCAGTGACCCCCCCGGGACAGGGCACAATGAGCAGTTCTTC.

CDR3 sequence: CASSLSKGAGTYEQYF. The DNA of the CDR3 is TGTGCCAGCAGTTTATCAAAGGGGGCAGGAACCTACGAGCAGTACTTC. The chain links TRBV27 to TRBJ2-7; 7 bases match TRBD1. From germline, CDR1 is MNHEY and CDR2 SMNVEV (reference sequence). Trimming took 0 bases from V and 2 from J; bases not matched to a gene: 7. The CDR3 is made up of 16 amino acids.

This clone was detected only once. The V gene is TRBV5-1, the J gene TRBJ1-2; no definite D call. The V end lost 0 bases, the J end lost 8 bases, and 17 bases lay between the germline ends. The CDR3 is 15 amino acids. Germline V gene sequence: CDR1 SGHRS, CDR2 YFSETQ. CDR3 in DNA: TGCGCCAGCAGCTTGGCTCGAAAATCTCGGTGGGGCTACACCTTC. It specifies CASSLARKSRWGYTF. The full variable domain, rest sourced from reference TRBV5-1 and TRBJ1-2, is KAGVTQTPRYLIKTRGQQVTLSCSPISGHRSVSWYQQTPGQGLQFLFEYFSETQRNKGNFPGRFSGRQFSNSRSEMNVSTLELGDSALYLCASSLARKSRWGYTFGSGTRLTVV.

The chain links TRBV7-6 to TRBJ1-2; possible D gene TRBD1, 6 bases. CDR3 size: 16 residues. Trimming left V 2 bases short and J 4 bases short, with 17 bases between. From germline, CDR1 is SGHVS and CDR2 FNYEAQ. The DNA for the CDR3 is TGTGCCAGCAGCTTAACCGCTGGGGGGGGCCCCTATGGCTACACCTTC. Its translation: CASSLTAGGGPYGYTF.

This chain joins TRBV27 and TRBJ2-2; no reliable D call. Germline CDR1 and CDR2: MNHEY and SMNVEV (reference sequence). With 3 bases removed from V and 3 bases from J, the gap between germline ends came to 5 bases. The CDR3 has 13 amino acids. The CDR3 protein is CASSFADTGELFF. The CDR3 region has the DNA TGTGCCAGCAGTTTCGCGGACACCGGGGAGCTGTTTTTT.